This TCR beta chain was documented in a study of T cell repertoires in aging, cancer and after chemotherapy. Study-level background: Healthy donor repertoires were recorded over several months to years and showed clear clonal overlap. Study conclusions and caveats: Untreated cancer patients had significantly lower blood TCR diversity than age-matched healthy donors. Rebound thymic output was suggested by rising median generation probability during chemotherapy in each cancer cohort. In cancer patients, declining TCR diversity with age involved lost richness and lost evenness.

In regard to this clonotype: Antigen specificity is unknown.

The template was genomic DNA from peripheral blood, not RNA. A mixed TRB-A/B primer pool amplified rearranged TRB by multiplex touch-down PCR. TCRdb reprocessed the multiplex PCR reads via MiXCR and lists one record per CDR3 protein. The sample yields under 5,000 distinct CDR3 sequences, roughly 30% seen once. The TCR sequence derives from a human donor in good health. The sequencing input was blood.

CDR3 in amino acids: CASGDRDYEQYF. CDR3 nucleotides: TGTGCCAGCGGAGACAGGGATTACGAGCAGTACTTC. The J gene is TRBJ2-7, the V gene TRBV6-4; 7 positions agree with TRBD1. The CDR3 loop spans 12 amino acids. Per the germline V gene, CDR1 is MRHNA and CDR2 is SNTAGT. J gave up 4 bases and V 8 bases, and 5 bases lay outside the gene matches.